The clone carrying this T cell receptor (beta chain) was seen more than once but under ten times. These data are taken from a study of T-cell memory formation after mild COVID-19. 5'RACE primed at constant segments yielded TCR alpha and TCR beta cDNA libraries bearing sample barcodes and UMIs. TCRdb reprocessed the 5' RACE reads with MiXCR, giving one entry per CDR3 protein. The repertoire holds 350,000 to 450,000 distinct CDR3 sequences, with approximately 20% as singletons. The sample was PBMCs or a T cell subset sorted from them (not recorded which). The sequence derives from an adult woman who had mild COVID-19 (a few samples of this study predate the infection). Cell type and time point are not known.

In DNA, the CDR3 is TGTGCCAGCAGCGTAGGCGGGGGCGAGATAGATACGCAGTATTTT. The encoded protein is CASSVGGGEIDTQYF. The gene calls are TRBV9 and TRBJ2-3; maybe TRBD2 (7 bases). Trimming cost V 0 bases and J 5 bases, with 13 bases left between them. CDR1 is SGDLS, CDR2 YYNGEE, per germline. The CDR3 is 15 residues long.